A single sample is the source of the 8 T cell receptor beta chains below, sequenced in a study of cytomegalovirus exposure and HLA in healthy donors. A multiplex PCR was run with 60 Vbeta primers and 13 Jbeta primers. Sequencing was performed with immunoSEQ multiplex PCR; in TCRdb, only in-frame clones are kept and a portion is missing. The sample yields 100,000 to 120,000 clones, 75% to 90% seen once. The sequenced material came from PBMCs. The origin of the receptors is a man aged 40-50 years in good health and CMV-seronegative.

This clone occurred a few times. V gene TRBV11-2 combines with J gene TRBJ1-6; D is uncertain. The V gene lost 5 bases and the J gene lost 7 bases, with 21 bases spanning the gap. The germline CDR1 and CDR2 sequences are SGHAT and FQNNGV. The CDR3 contains 17 residues. The CDR3 DNA reads TGTGCCAGCAGCCCCGTGCGGGGTGTGGGTAAAAATTCACCCCTCCACTTT. Translating gives CASSPVRGVGKNSPLHF.

The chain has TRBV6-5 and TRBJ1-6; D unresolved. Between the trimmed V and J ends, which lost 11 bases and 7 bases, there was a span of 12 bases. The CDR3 has 12 amino acids. Per the germline V gene, CDR1 is MNHEY and CDR2 is SVGAGI. The CDR3 DNA is TGTGCCTCGGGAGCAAAGAATTCACCCCTCCACTTT. This translates into CASGAKNSPLHF.

The chain recombines TRBV2 with TRBJ1-2; D might be TRBD1 (6 bases). The CDR3 covers 15 residues. CDR1 and CDR2 (germline): SNHLY, FYNNEI. V shed 5 bases and J shed 4 bases, with 17 bases lying between them. The CDR3 sequence: CASSFNFPDSYGYTF. The CDR3 nucleotides read TGTGCCAGCAGTTTCAATTTTCCGGACAGCTATGGCTACACCTTC.

This chain joins TRBV28 and TRBJ1-1; D gene uncertain. V was pared by 4 bases and J by 1 base, with 16 bases between. This CDR3 has 16 amino acids. The germline gives CDR1 MDHEN, CDR2 SYDVKM. CDR3 sequence reads: CASSSRENAPNTEAFF. CDR3 DNA sequence: TGTGCCAGCAGTTCGAGGGAAAATGCTCCGAACACTGAAGCTTTCTTT.

The chain combines TRBV30 with TRBJ1-6; TRBD1 matches 9 bases. The CDR3 runs to 18 residues. The germline gives CDR1 GTSNPN, CDR2 SVGIG (reference sequence). After removal of 0 bases from V and 5 bases from J, the junction contained 11 bases not matched to a gene. The CDR3 region has the DNA TGTGCCTGGAGTGTGGGGACAGGGAGTTCCATGAATAATTCACCCCTCCACTTT. It encodes CAWSVGTGSSMNNSPLHF.

V usage is TRBV5-6 and J usage is TRBJ1-1; D might be TRBD1 (6 bases). The V end was cut by 3 bases, the J end by 0 bases, with 18 bases between. The CDR3 is 17 amino acids. Germline lookup yields CDR1 SGHDT and CDR2 YYEEEE. The CDR3 DNA reads TGTGCCAGCAGCTGGGGAGCAGGGGCCATTATGAACACTGAAGCTTTCTTT. This gives the protein CASSWGAGAIMNTEAFF.

A single count supports this clone. The V gene is TRBV5-1, the J gene TRBJ2-5, with D maybe TRBD1 (5 bases). Germline-derived CDR1 and CDR2 are SGHRS and YFSETQ. Trimming took off 2 bases at V and 1 base at J, with 15 bases between the two ends. The CDR3 spans 16 residues. The chain's CDR3 is CASSLTPLGLQETQYF. Written as DNA, the CDR3 is TGCGCCAGCAGCTTAACACCCCTGGGGCTCCAAGAGACCCAGTACTTC.

V gene TRBV19 combines with J gene TRBJ2-7; TRBD2 might be the D (5 bases). Germline loops: CDR1 LNHDA, CDR2 SQIVND (reference sequence). The CDR3 length is 14 residues. The V and J ends lost 4 bases and 8 bases respectively, with 18 bases between them. CDR3 bases: TGTGCCAGTAGTACCGGGGATACCCGAGTTCAGCAGTACTTC. It translates to CASSTGDTRVQQYF.